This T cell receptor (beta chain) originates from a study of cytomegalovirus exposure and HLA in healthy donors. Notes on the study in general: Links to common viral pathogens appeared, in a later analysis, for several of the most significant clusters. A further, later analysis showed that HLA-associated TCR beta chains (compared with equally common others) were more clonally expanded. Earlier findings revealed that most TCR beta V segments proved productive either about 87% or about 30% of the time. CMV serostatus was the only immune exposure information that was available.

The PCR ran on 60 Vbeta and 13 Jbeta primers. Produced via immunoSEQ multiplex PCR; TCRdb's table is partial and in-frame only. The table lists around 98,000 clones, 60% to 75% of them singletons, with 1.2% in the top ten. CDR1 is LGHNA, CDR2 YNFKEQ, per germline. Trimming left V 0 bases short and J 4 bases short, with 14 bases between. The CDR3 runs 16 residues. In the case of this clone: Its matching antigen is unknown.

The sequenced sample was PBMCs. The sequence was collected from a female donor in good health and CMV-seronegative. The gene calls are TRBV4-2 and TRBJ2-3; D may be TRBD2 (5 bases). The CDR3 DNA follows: TGTGCCAGCAGCCAAGATATTGGGAGAGGATCAGATACGCAGTATTTT. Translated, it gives CASSQDIGRGSDTQYF.